This TCR beta chain emerged from a study of control samples from healthy donors and cancer patients. Assay used: immunoSEQ multiplex PCR; TCRdb lists only in-frame clones, some missing. The table has roughly 140,000 clones, more than 85% seen once. Trimming removed 2 bases from V and 4 bases from J, with 3 bases in between. The CDR3 contains 12 residues. The germline CDR1 and CDR2 sequences are ENHRY and SYGVKD. The V gene is TRBV10-3, the J gene TRBJ2-1; no clear D. Sequenced sample: blood. The TCR comes from a man aged 50 to 60 in good health. DNA of the CDR3: TGTGCCATCAGTGAGGGATACAATGAGCAGTTCTTC. It encodes CAISEGYNEQFF.